One and the same sample provided the 30 T cell receptor beta chains below, sequenced in a study of PD-L1 blockade in urothelial cancer. Data came from immunoSEQ multiplex PCR; TCRdb stores just in-frame clones and leaves some out. This table holds 65,000 to 80,000 clones, under 90% found once. This specimen consisted of PBMCs, obtained around atezolizumab (anti-PD-L1) treatment. The receptors stem from a man between 70 and 80 years old with urothelial cancer.

J is TRBJ1-1 and V is TRBV2, with D tentatively TRBD1 (6 bases). Germline assignment: CDR1 SNHLY and CDR2 FYNNEI. There are 12 residues in the CDR3. V was pared by 11 bases and J by 4 bases, with 14 bases between. CDR3 nucleotide sequence: TGTGCCGGGGGGGCGTTCTCCACTGAAGCTTTCTTT. Its translation is CAGGAFSTEAFF.

The rearrangement joins TRBV10-3 to TRBJ2-2; D gene unclear. The germline V gene has CDR1 ENHRY and CDR2 SYGVKD. Deletions cut 5 bases from V and 2 bases from J, with 6 bases between. This CDR3 is 13 amino acids long. The CDR3 sequence: CAISKTNTGELFF. CDR3 DNA sequence: TGTGCCATCAGTAAAACTAACACCGGGGAGCTGTTTTTT.

DNA for the CDR3: TGTGCCAGTAGTACCACACAGGGGTCGGACACTGAAGCTTTCTTT. Its protein is CASSTTQGSDTEAFF. This rearrangement joins TRBV19 to TRBJ1-1; TRBD1 matches 7 bases. V dropped 4 bases and J dropped 3; count of bases not matched to a gene: 8. From germline, CDR1 is LNHDA and CDR2 SQIVND (reference sequence). This CDR3 region has 15 residues.

V usage is TRBV11-1 and J usage is TRBJ1-1; possibly TRBD1 for D (5 bases). V was shortened by 5 bases and J by 5 bases, with 18 bases between the two germline ends. The germline V gene encodes CDR1 SGHAT and CDR2 FQDESV (reference sequence). The CDR3 is 15 residues long. CDR3 sequence (DNA): TGTGCCAGCAGCCGATTGAGGACAAGTTCGACTGAAGCTTTCTTT. This codes for CASSRLRTSSTEAFF. Using reference TRBV11-1 and TRBJ1-1 for the parts outside the CDR3, the full variable domain is EAEVAQSPRYKITEKSQAVAFWCDPISGHATLYWYRQILGQGPELLVQFQDESVVDDSQLPKDRFSAERLKGVDSTLKIQPAELGDSAMYLCASSRLRTSSTEAFFGQGTRLTVV.

The chain couples TRBV6-5 to TRBJ1-1; D remains unclear. V was pared by 2 bases and J by 1 base, with 8 bases between. The length of the CDR3 is 14 residues. Per the germline V gene, CDR1 is MNHEY and CDR2 is SVGAGI. The chain's CDR3 is CASSYAQANTEAFF. The DNA for the CDR3 is TGTGCCAGCAGTTACGCGCAGGCGAACACTGAAGCTTTCTTT.

This chain joins TRBV5-1 and TRBJ2-1; maybe TRBD2 (7 bases). The CDR3 consists of 14 residues. Germline CDR1 SGHRS, CDR2 YFSETQ. V was cut by 0 bases and J by 9 bases, with 13 bases left in between. The CDR3 sequence is CASSLAGASGEQFF. The CDR3 DNA reads as TGCGCCAGCAGCTTGGCAGGGGCTAGCGGTGAGCAGTTCTTC.

J is TRBJ2-5 and V is TRBV19, with TRBD2 matching over 16 bases. The length of the CDR3 is 18 residues. Trimming removed 6 bases from V and 5 bases from J; junction bases left unmatched: 12. Germline values: CDR1 LNHDA, CDR2 SQIVND (reference sequence). The DNA of the CDR3 is TGTGCCAGTAGCGCTCCGGGACTAGCGGGAGGGCGGGAGGAGACCCAGTACTTC. It encodes CASSAPGLAGGREETQYF.

This clone has just one count. The V and J genes are TRBV6-5 and TRBJ1-1; D gene unclear. Trimming left V 4 bases short and J 3 bases short, with 15 bases between. The CDR3 loop spans 15 amino acids. Germline-derived CDR1 and CDR2 are MNHEY and SVGAGI. This chain's CDR3 is CASSSSRRPHTEAFF. CDR3 in DNA: TGTGCCAGCAGTTCCTCCCGGAGGCCCCACACTGAAGCTTTCTTT.

This chain uses TRBV5-1 with TRBJ2-4; 13 nucleotides line up with TRBD2. The ends lost 4 bases at V and 7 bases at J; junction bases unmatched: 5. Looked up from germline, CDR1 is SGHRS and CDR2 is YFSETQ. This CDR3 has 15 residues. CDR3: CASSELAGGPNIQYF. The CDR3 nucleotides are TGCGCCAGCAGCGAACTAGCGGGAGGGCCGAACATTCAGTACTTC. The full variable domain, completed using reference TRBV5-1 and TRBJ2-4, is KAGVTQTPRYLIKTRGQQVTLSCSPISGHRSVSWYQQTPGQGLQFLFEYFSETQRNKGNFPGRFSGRQFSNSRSEMNVSTLELGDSALYLCASSELAGGPNIQYFGAGTRLSVL.

The chain uses TRBV9 and TRBJ1-1; tentative D call: TRBD1 (5 bases). The germline gives CDR1 SGDLS, CDR2 YYNGEE. This CDR3 contains 15 residues. V lost 0 bases and J lost 3, with 12 bases in between. The CDR3 nucleotides are TGTGCCAGCAGCGTAGAGGGGCAGATGGACACTGAAGCTTTCTTT. Translation: CASSVEGQMDTEAFF. Based on the CDR3 plus reference TRBV9 and TRBJ1-1, the full variable domain is DSGVTQTPKHLITATGQRVTLRCSPRSGDLSVYWYQQSLDQGLQFLIQYYNGEERAKGNILERFSAQQFPDLHSELNLSSLELGDSALYFCASSVEGQMDTEAFFGQGTRLTVV.

The rearrangement joins TRBV29-1 to TRBJ1-5, with a possible D match to TRBD1 (5 bases). This CDR3 region has 14 residues. Germline CDR1 SQVTM, CDR2 ANQGSEA. V was pared by 4 bases and J by 7 bases, with 17 bases between. The CDR3 reads CSVGDSPFGQPQHF. The CDR3 nucleotides are TGCAGCGTTGGGGACTCCCCCTTCGGACAGCCCCAGCATTTT. The entire variable domain, with the rest obtained from reference TRBV29-1 and TRBJ1-5, is as follows: SAVISQKPSRDICQRGTSLTIQCQVDSQVTMMFWYRQQPGQSLTLIATANQGSEATYESGFVIDKFPISRPNLTFSTLTVSNMSPEDSSIYLCSVGDSPFGQPQHFGDGTRLSIL.

V gene TRBV18 combines with J gene TRBJ1-6, with 10 bases fitting TRBD1. The V and J ends lost 3 bases and 8 bases, in that order; junction bases with no gene match: 7. Per the germline V gene, CDR1 is KGHSH and CDR2 is LQKENI. The CDR3 has 16 amino acids. CDR3 amino acids: CASSPYQDRGHSPLHF. The CDR3 DNA reads TGTGCCAGCTCACCCTATCAAGACAGGGGGCATTCACCCCTCCACTTT.

The rearrangement uses TRBV6-1 and TRBJ2-1, with 10 bases identical to TRBD2. This CDR3 comprises 16 residues. Germline V gene sequence: CDR1 MNHNS, CDR2 SASEGT. Germline trimming cut 0 bases from V and 3 bases from J; bases unmatched to any gene: 2. CDR3 amino acids: CASSEARTSGYNEQFF. The CDR3 nucleotides are TGTGCCAGCAGTGAAGCAAGGACTAGCGGCTACAATGAGCAGTTCTTC.

This chain connects TRBV6-1 to TRBJ1-4; 9 bases map to TRBD1. J was trimmed by 8 bases and V by 6 bases; bases with no gene match: 7. The length of the CDR3 is 14 residues. The germline V gene has CDR1 MNHNS and CDR2 SASEGT. The CDR3 sequence is CASSWDRAIEKLFF. CDR3 in DNA: TGTGCCAGCAGCTGGGACAGGGCAATCGAAAAACTGTTTTTT.

This clone appeared a single time. The CDR3 sequence is CASRGLAGFTDTQYF. The CDR3 nucleotides read TGTGCCAGCCGGGGACTAGCGGGGTTCACAGATACGCAGTATTTT. The V call is TRBV28, the J call TRBJ2-3; 13 bases map to TRBD2. V lost 8 bases and J lost 2; bases outside the gene matches: 4. The CDR3 is 15 amino acids. CDR1 and CDR2 (germline): MDHEN, SYDVKM.

This chain connects TRBV5-5 to TRBJ2-4; 8 bases are a match to TRBD1. Germline CDR1 and CDR2: SGHKS and YYEKEE (reference sequence). V lost 6 bases to trimming and J lost 5 bases; unmatched junction nucleotides: 4. The CDR3 has 13 amino acids. The CDR3 loop reads CASNQGAENIQYF. The DNA of the CDR3 is TGTGCCAGCAACCAGGGGGCGGAAAACATTCAGTACTTC.

The chain carries TRBV9 and TRBJ2-1, with D possibly being TRBD2 (5 bases). The CDR3 consists of 17 residues. V was clipped by 0 bases and J by 0 bases, with 13 bases between them. Germline V gives CDR1 SGDLS, CDR2 YYNGEE. CDR3 sequence (DNA): TGTGCCAGCAGCGTAGACGAGCGGTATAGCTCCTACAATGAGCAGTTCTTC. Its translation: CASSVDERYSSYNEQFF.

This chain joins TRBV19 and TRBJ1-3, with TRBD1 matching over 7 bases. This CDR3 is built from 14 residues. Per germline, CDR1 LNHDA and CDR2 SQIVND (reference sequence). V dropped 5 bases and J dropped 2; count of bases not matched to a gene: 3. CDR3 coding DNA: TGTGCCAGTAGTGTACAGGGGACTGGAAACACCATATATTTT. Translation: CASSVQGTGNTIYF.

The chain has TRBV7-8 and TRBJ2-7, with TRBD1 matching 8 bases. The CDR3 loop spans 13 amino acids. The V segment lost 3 bases and the J segment 3 bases; nucleotides outside the gene matches: 1. Germline assignment: CDR1 SGHVS and CDR2 FQNEAQ. The CDR3 DNA reads TGTGCCAGCAGCTTGGGACAGGACTACGAGCAGTACTTC. It encodes CASSLGQDYEQYF.

The rearrangement links TRBV19 to TRBJ1-1; D is undetermined. Trimming stripped 6 bases from V and 0 bases from J, with 8 bases between. The CDR3 is made up of 13 amino acids. From germline, CDR1 is LNHDA and CDR2 SQIVND (reference sequence). CDR3 sequence reads: CASSISVNTEAFF. DNA for the CDR3: TGTGCCAGTAGCATTTCAGTGAACACTGAAGCTTTCTTT. Using reference TRBV19 and TRBJ1-1 for the parts outside the CDR3, the full variable domain is DGGITQSPKYLFRKEGQNVTLSCEQNLNHDAMYWYRQDPGQGLRLIYYSQIVNDFQKGDIAEGYSVSREKKESFPLTVTSAQKNPTAFYLCASSISVNTEAFFGQGTRLTVV.

This sequence joins TRBV11-2 and TRBJ2-7; 7 bases are a match to TRBD2. The CDR3 covers 16 residues. CDR1 is SGHAT, CDR2 FQNNGV, per germline. V was pared by 5 bases and J by 4 bases, with 14 bases of the junction left unmatched. CDR3 loop: CASSQVGGGLIYEQYF. CDR3 coding DNA: TGTGCCAGCAGCCAAGTGGGGGGAGGGTTAATATACGAGCAGTACTTC.

In nucleotides, the CDR3 is TGTGCCAGCAGTGAAAAGAGGGTCCCGTCCTACAATGAGCAGTTCTTC. It translates to CASSEKRVPSYNEQFF. V and J are TRBV6-1 and TRBJ2-1; D may be TRBD2 (5 bases). The CDR3 totals 16 residues. Germline CDR1 and CDR2: MNHNS and SASEGT. V was cut by 2 bases and J by 1 base, with 12 bases left in between.

V usage is TRBV30 and J usage is TRBJ2-1, with a possible D match to TRBD2 (5 bases). This CDR3 region has 15 residues. Germline lookup yields CDR1 GTSNPN and CDR2 SVGIG (reference sequence). V shed 3 bases and J shed 9 bases, with 21 bases lying between them. The CDR3 spells CAWRTKQLGSGEQFF. CDR3 sequence (DNA): TGTGCCTGGAGGACGAAACAACTAGGGTCGGGTGAGCAGTTCTTC.

DNA of the CDR3: TGTGCCAGCAGTTACTCACGGACTAGCGGGTACAATGAGCAGTTCTTC. Its protein product is CASSYSRTSGYNEQFF. This chain connects TRBV6-5 to TRBJ2-1, with 11 bases lining up with TRBD2. CDR1 and CDR2 from the germline V gene are MNHEY and SVGAGI. V lost 0 bases to trimming and J lost 4 bases; unmatched junction nucleotides: 2. The CDR3 spans 16 residues.

This chain uses TRBV14 with TRBJ1-1; D is unresolved. CDR3 size: 15 residues. V was clipped by 2 bases and J by 0 bases, with 10 bases between them. Germline CDR1 reads SGHDN; CDR2 reads FVKESK. The CDR3 DNA sequence: TGTGCCAGCAGCCAAACGACACCACTGAACACTGAAGCTTTCTTT. Translated, it gives CASSQTTPLNTEAFF.

The J gene is TRBJ2-1, the V gene TRBV6-1; 9 positions agree with TRBD2. The CDR3 runs to 15 residues. V shed 6 bases and J 4 bases; nucleotides not matched to a gene: 7. Germline values: CDR1 MNHNS, CDR2 SASEGT. CDR3 DNA sequence: TGTGCCAGCAGGTTGAGGCGGGAGGGTTACAATGAGCAGTTCTTC. This translates into CASRLRREGYNEQFF.

The chain recombines TRBV15 with TRBJ2-7; weak D call: TRBD1 (5 bases). The ends were cut back, 0 bases at V and 2 bases at J, with 11 bases in the middle. CDR3 size: 15 residues. The germline V gene encodes CDR1 LNHNV and CDR2 YYDKDF (reference sequence). CDR3 loop: CATSRDAGNAYEQYF. CDR3 bases: TGTGCCACCAGCAGAGATGCAGGGAACGCCTACGAGCAGTACTTC. The variable domain in full, completed from reference TRBV15 and TRBJ2-7, reads DAMVIQNPRYQVTQFGKPVTLSCSQTLNHNVMYWYQQKSSQAPKLLFHYYDKDFNNEADTPDNFQSRRPNTSFCFLDIRSPGLGDTAMYLCATSRDAGNAYEQYFGPGTRLTVT.

The V call is TRBV30, the J call TRBJ2-1; TRBD2 matches 10 bases. Unmatched junction bases numbered 5, after V lost 3 bases and J lost 3 bases. The germline V gene encodes CDR1 GTSNPN and CDR2 SVGIG (reference sequence). The CDR3 runs 15 residues. Here the CDR3 DNA reads TGTGCCTGGAGGAATCTAGCGGGGGTCTACAATGAGCAGTTCTTC. This gives the protein CAWRNLAGVYNEQFF.

The V call is TRBV11-3, the J call TRBJ2-1; 10 bases map to TRBD2. The CDR3 contains 16 residues. Germline V gene lookup returns CDR1 SGHNT and CDR2 YENEEA. V was clipped by 1 base and J by 7 bases; unmatched bases: 7. The CDR3 bases are TGTGCCAGCAGCTTAGGGTTAGCGGGAGGTTGGAATGAGCAGTTCTTC. It yields the protein CASSLGLAGGWNEQFF.

V usage is TRBV28 and J usage is TRBJ1-5; unclear D gene. Per the germline V gene, CDR1 is MDHEN and CDR2 is SYDVKM. Trimming took 3 bases from V and 15 from J, leaving 18 bases between them. This CDR3 contains 13 residues. The chain's CDR3 is CASSLSVGESWHF. The CDR3 bases are TGTGCCAGCAGTTTGTCTGTCGGGGAATCCTGGCATTTT.